A single sample gave rise to the 27 T cell receptor beta chains below, sequenced in a study of T cells in localized non-small cell lung cancer. Method: immunoSEQ multiplex PCR; TCRdb's copy keeps in-frame clones and lacks some. This repertoire shows just over 20,000 clones, about 84% found once; its top ten account for around 15%. The source was PBMCs, collected before any cancer treatment. The source of these receptors is a woman aged 35 to 75 with stage II squamous cell lung carcinoma.

The chain carries TRBV5-6 and TRBJ2-7, with a tentative D call TRBD2 (6 bases). Germline-derived CDR1 and CDR2 are SGHDT and YYEEEE. V was cut by 2 bases and J by 3 bases, with 12 bases left in between. This CDR3 has 14 residues. CDR3 in amino acids: CASSLAMRGYEQYF. For the CDR3, the DNA is TGTGCCAGCAGCTTAGCTATGCGGGGCTACGAGCAGTACTTC.

The J gene is TRBJ2-3, the V gene TRBV7-8; tentatively, D is TRBD2 (5 bases). The CDR3 has 14 amino acids. Trimming removed 1 base at V and 8 bases at J, with 13 bases between. The germline CDR1 and CDR2 sequences are SGHVS and FQNEAQ. For the CDR3, the DNA is TGTGCCAGCAGCTTAGAGGCTACCGAGGGTACGCAGTATTTT. Translated: CASSLEATEGTQYF.

The rearrangement joins TRBV10-1 to TRBJ2-7; D is ambiguous. Germline CDR1 and CDR2: WNHNN and SYGVQD (reference sequence). V shed 3 bases and J shed 3 bases, with 15 bases lying between them. The CDR3 length is 15 residues. The CDR3 loop is CASSDEVRPGYEQYF. The CDR3 nucleotides are TGCGCCAGCAGTGATGAGGTCCGGCCGGGCTACGAGCAGTACTTC.

In this sample, this clone turned up a few times. The genes are TRBV30 and TRBJ2-1; the D call may be TRBD1 or TRBD2 (5 bases each). V lost 3 bases and J 7 bases, leaving 19 bases between the germline ends. The CDR3 is 15 residues long. CDR1 and CDR2 from the germline V gene are GTSNPN and SVGIG (reference sequence). The CDR3 DNA reads TGTGCCTGGAGGGTTCCCGGGGCTCGTGGGAATGAGCAGTTCTTC. Translating it yields CAWRVPGARGNEQFF.

This clone was counted a few times. The chain couples TRBV5-1 to TRBJ2-1; TRBD1 or TRBD2 may be the D gene (6 bases each). The CDR3 consists of 14 residues. The V gene's germline CDR1 is SGHRS and CDR2 YFSETQ. Between the trimmed V and J ends, which lost 5 bases and 5 bases, there was a span of 14 bases. This CDR3 reads CASRWGAQDNEQFF. Here the CDR3 DNA reads TGCGCCAGCAGGTGGGGGGCGCAAGACAATGAGCAGTTCTTC.

The chain employs TRBV19 and TRBJ1-1; D remains ambiguous. The CDR3 runs 15 residues. CDR1 and CDR2 (germline): LNHDA, SQIVND (reference sequence). Trimming took 5 bases from V and 0 from J, leaving 13 bases between them. The CDR3 sequence: CASSQPAGMNTEAFF. CDR3 DNA sequence: TGTGCCAGTAGTCAGCCCGCAGGTATGAACACTGAAGCTTTCTTT.

The chain is built from TRBV19 and TRBJ1-1; D may be TRBD1 (6 bases). Trimming removed 7 bases from V and 5 bases from J, with 17 bases in between. Germline CDR1 reads LNHDA; CDR2 reads SQIVND (reference sequence). The CDR3 is 14 amino acids. CDR3 coding DNA: TGTGCCAGTACCATACAGGGCGGTTGGACTGAAGCTTTCTTT. This codes for CASTIQGGWTEAFF.

V is TRBV30 and J is TRBJ1-6, with D maybe TRBD1 (6 bases). V was trimmed by 2 bases and J by 10 bases, leaving 15 bases between them. CDR1 is GTSNPN, CDR2 SVGIG, per germline (reference sequence). There are 14 residues in the CDR3. The DNA for the CDR3 is TGTGCCTGGAGTTTGACAGGTTCACGGTCACCCCTCCACTTT. Translating it yields CAWSLTGSRSPLHF.

In this sample, this clone turned up once. This CDR3 is CASSLGAGTRAYTQYF. As DNA, the CDR3 is TGTGCCAGCAGCTTAGGTGCTGGGACTAGAGCATATACGCAGTATTTT. This chain links TRBV7-2 with TRBJ2-3; 8 bases are a match to TRBD2. The germline CDR1 and CDR2 sequences are SGHTA and FQGNSA. V dropped 1 base and J dropped 7; count of bases not matched to a gene: 10. The CDR3 runs 16 residues.

The chain is built from TRBV19 and TRBJ1-1; D is possibly TRBD1 (6 bases). V lost 3 bases to trimming and J lost 5 bases, with 16 bases between them. CDR3 length equals 15 residues. Germline CDR1 is LNHDA and CDR2 is SQIVND (reference sequence). The chain's CDR3 is CASSIRGGGSTEAFF. DNA for the CDR3: TGTGCCAGTAGTATCCGGGGAGGGGGATCGACTGAAGCTTTCTTT.

The chain recombines TRBV4-1 with TRBJ2-1, with TRBD2 identical over 15 bases. This CDR3 is built from 20 residues. Germline CDR1 is MGHRA and CDR2 is YSYEKL. The V and J ends lost 1 base and 0 bases, in that order; junction bases with no gene match: 7. CDR3 amino acids: CASSQGPGLAGGSSYNEQFF. As DNA, the CDR3 is TGCGCCAGCAGCCAAGGGCCGGGACTAGCGGGAGGTAGCTCCTACAATGAGCAGTTCTTC.

The chain links TRBV4-3 to TRBJ2-3, with D possibly matching TRBD2 (5 bases). The V and J ends lost 4 bases and 4 bases respectively, with 12 bases between them. Germline V gene lookup returns CDR1 LGHNA and CDR2 YSLEER. CDR3 length equals 14 residues. The CDR3 protein is CASSLLGGSDTQYF. CDR3 nucleotides: TGCGCCAGCAGCCTCCTAGGAGGTTCAGATACGCAGTATTTT.

In its sample, this clone was seen once. The chain combines TRBV10-3 with TRBJ1-5; TRBD1 aligns across 7 bases. Looked up from germline, CDR1 is ENHRY and CDR2 is SYGVKD. This CDR3 spans 15 amino acids. Germline trimming cut 2 bases from V and 6 bases from J; bases unmatched to any gene: 7. The CDR3: CAISERIGGPQPQHF. CDR3 nucleotides: TGTGCCATCAGTGAGAGGATAGGGGGCCCTCAGCCCCAGCATTTT.

V usage is TRBV14 and J usage is TRBJ2-7; D may be TRBD2 (5 bases). The CDR3 has 14 residues. V was clipped by 1 base and J by 4 bases, with 11 bases between them. Per germline, CDR1 SGHDN and CDR2 FVKESK. For the CDR3, the DNA is TGTGCCAGCAGCCAAGGGTTGCGGGTTTACGAGCAGTACTTC. It translates to CASSQGLRVYEQYF.

V is TRBV19 and J is TRBJ2-3; D remains unclear. The CDR3 has 11 amino acids. Between the trimmed V and J ends, which lost 2 bases and 5 bases, there was a span of 2 bases. Germline V lookup: CDR1 LNHDA, CDR2 SQIVND (reference sequence). The CDR3, as DNA: TGTGCCAGTAGTATAAGAGATACGCAGTATTTT. Translating gives CASSIRDTQYF.

The J gene is TRBJ2-3, the V gene TRBV9; a weak D match, TRBD1 (6 bases). Trimming removed 4 bases at V and 1 base at J, with 25 bases between. The CDR3 loop spans 19 amino acids. Germline lookup yields CDR1 SGDLS and CDR2 YYNGEE. CDR3: CASSPSRGFIGPGTDTQYF. CDR3 in DNA: TGTGCCAGCAGCCCCAGTAGGGGGTTTATCGGGCCTGGCACAGATACGCAGTATTTT.

The CDR3 coding sequence is TGTGCCAGCGGGGGGTCCTCGGGACGGATCTACGAGCAGTACTTC. Translation gives CASGGSSGRIYEQYF. The gene calls are TRBV2 and TRBJ2-7; D is perhaps TRBD2 (6 bases). The V end lost 8 bases, the J end lost 3 bases, and 20 bases lay between the germline ends. Germline V lookup: CDR1 SNHLY, CDR2 FYNNEI. The CDR3 spans 15 residues.

This clone was found once. This chain uses TRBV7-2 with TRBJ1-2; D unclear. CDR1 and CDR2 from the germline V gene are SGHTA and FQGNSA. The CDR3 is made up of 14 amino acids. Trimming removed 5 bases from V and 2 bases from J, with 12 bases in between. CDR3 protein: CASSPRRVNYGYTF. CDR3 nucleotide sequence: TGTGCCAGCAGCCCCCGGCGGGTGAACTATGGCTACACCTTC.

The chain combines TRBV29-1 with TRBJ2-2; tentatively, D is TRBD2 (5 bases). The CDR3 sequence is 13 residues long. Trimming pared 6 bases from V and 0 bases from J, leaving 8 bases between. Germline-derived CDR1 and CDR2 are SQVTM and ANQGSEA. CDR3: CSVDSPNTGELFF. The CDR3 DNA is TGCAGCGTGGACTCACCGAACACCGGGGAGCTGTTTTTT.

The chain couples TRBV28 to TRBJ1-5; 7 bases fit TRBD1. Germline CDR1 reads MDHEN; CDR2 reads SYDVKM. The CDR3 extends over 14 amino acids. The trim removed 5 bases at V and 3 bases at J, leaving 4 bases unmatched. The CDR3 sequence: CASSIQGDNQPQHF. The CDR3 coding sequence is TGTGCCAGCAGTATTCAGGGGGACAATCAGCCCCAGCATTTT. The whole variable domain, remainder taken from reference TRBV28 and TRBJ1-5, is DVKVTQSSRYLVKRTGEKVFLECVQDMDHENMFWYRQDPGLGLRLIYFSYDVKMKEKGDIPEGYSVSREKKERFSLILESASTNQTSMYLCASSIQGDNQPQHFGDGTRLSIL.

The V and J genes are TRBV9 and TRBJ1-1; D ambiguous. CDR3 size: 14 residues. V lost 1 base and J 1 base, leaving 8 bases between the germline ends. CDR1 and CDR2 (germline): SGDLS, YYNGEE. The CDR3 region has the DNA TGTGCCAGCAGCGTAAGTCTAGGGAACACTGAAGCTTTCTTT. Protein: CASSVSLGNTEAFF.

The genes are TRBV28 and TRBJ1-2, with 10 bases matching TRBD1. Germline-derived CDR1 and CDR2 are MDHEN and SYDVKM. The CDR3 length is 14 residues. With V trimmed by 8 bases and J by 13 bases, 16 bases remained unmatched. CDR3 nucleotide sequence: TGTGCCAGCCTACCCCCCGGGACAGGGGCCGGGAGCACCTTC. This gives the protein CASLPPGTGAGSTF.

This clone was counted between two and nine times. V is TRBV4-3 and J is TRBJ2-3; D is uncertain. Trimming removed 1 base from V and 5 bases from J, with 7 bases in between. CDR3 length: 13 residues. CDR1 is LGHNA, CDR2 YSLEER, per germline. The CDR3 spells CASSQVGLDTQYF. CDR3 nucleotides: TGCGCCAGCAGCCAAGTAGGGTTAGATACGCAGTATTTT.

The genes are TRBV9 and TRBJ2-1, with 9 bases lining up with TRBD1. The germline V gene has CDR1 SGDLS and CDR2 YYNGEE. Trimming removed 0 bases from V and 5 bases from J; junction bases left unmatched: 6. The CDR3 extends over 16 amino acids. The CDR3 reads CASSVVGTGLDNEQFF. As DNA, the CDR3 is TGTGCCAGCAGCGTAGTCGGGACAGGGTTGGACAATGAGCAGTTCTTC.

This clone showed up just once. The V gene is TRBV4-2, the J gene TRBJ1-3; D is unclear. Looked up from germline, CDR1 is LGHNA and CDR2 is YNFKEQ. The CDR3 consists of 15 residues. V gave up 3 bases and J gave up 2 bases, with 11 bases separating them. CDR3 coding DNA: TGTGCCAGCAGCCAGGAAAGAACCCCTGGAAACACCATATATTTT. It specifies CASSQERTPGNTIYF.

The CDR3 DNA reads TGTGCCAGCAGCTCCGGACGGAACACTGAAGCTTTCTTT. This sequence encodes CASSSGRNTEAFF. The J gene is TRBJ1-1, the V gene TRBV7-7, with D hard to call. The germline gives CDR1 SSHAT, CDR2 FNYEAQ (reference sequence). Between the trimmed V and J ends, which lost 4 bases and 1 base, there was a span of 7 bases. The CDR3 extends over 13 amino acids.

This clone was counted once. The V gene is TRBV4-2, the J gene TRBJ2-1, with D possibly TRBD2 on 5 matching bases. This CDR3 is built from 15 residues. V lost 6 bases, J lost 1 base, and 13 bases lay in between. Per germline, CDR1 LGHNA and CDR2 YNFKEQ. Written as DNA, the CDR3 is TGTGCCAGCAGTCCGGACTCACGGTCCTACAATGAGCAGTTCTTC. It translates to CASSPDSRSYNEQFF.